The text below deals with one TCR beta chain. This specimen comes from a study of T cell changes during pregnancy in multiple sclerosis. Method: immunoSEQ multiplex PCR; TCRdb's copy keeps in-frame clones and lacks some. The sample records roughly 120,000 clones, 92% being singletons. Sequenced here: peripheral blood, sampled in the third trimester of pregnancy. The clonotype originates from a female donor with multiple sclerosis, enrolled in a pregnancy study.

Written as DNA, the CDR3 is TGTGCCAGCAGAGGCGGAGCGGTTTGGAAGGGCCTGAGCACTGAAGCTTTCTTT. As protein: CASRGGAVWKGLSTEAFF. The J gene is TRBJ1-1, the V gene TRBV11-2, with D uncertain. Per germline, CDR1 SGHAT and CDR2 FQNNGV. The CDR3 has 18 residues. The V end was cut by 6 bases, the J end by 4 bases, with 27 bases between.